The clone carrying this T cell receptor (beta chain) was seen just once. Its antigen is unidentified. These data come from a study of T cell responses to AZD1222 COVID-19 vaccine. TCRdb's copy holds only in-frame clones and misses some; the assay was immunoSEQ multiplex PCR. The sample lists more than 120,000 clones; around 90% were seen once. Study outcomes and limitations: Only a handful of AZD1222 recipients, six or seven in all, had baseline seropositivity. Clonal diversity was possibly underestimated, and the donors were mostly white British, with more females.

Trimming cost V 5 bases and J 11 bases; bases outside gene matches: 8. Germline V gene sequence: CDR1 SGHTA, CDR2 FQGNSA. CDR3 length equals 12 residues. The source of this sequence is an adult who received the MenACWY meningococcal vaccine as a control. The V gene is TRBV7-2, the J gene TRBJ1-1; 7 positions agree with TRBD1. Sequenced material: peripheral blood, taken 28 days after the second dose of the MenACWY control vaccine. This CDR3 is CASSLQGFGAFF. The CDR3 bases are TGTGCCAGCAGCCTACAGGGGTTTGGGGCTTTCTTT.